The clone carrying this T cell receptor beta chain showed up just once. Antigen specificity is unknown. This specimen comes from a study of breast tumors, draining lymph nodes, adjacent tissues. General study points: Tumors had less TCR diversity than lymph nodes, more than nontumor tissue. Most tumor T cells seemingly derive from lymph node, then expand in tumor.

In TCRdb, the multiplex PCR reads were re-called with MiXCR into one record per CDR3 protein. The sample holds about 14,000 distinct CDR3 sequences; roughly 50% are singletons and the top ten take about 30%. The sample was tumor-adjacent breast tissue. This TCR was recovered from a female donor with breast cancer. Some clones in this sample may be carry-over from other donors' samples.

This CDR3 is CASSPTRLLPNEQFF. DNA for the CDR3: TGTGCCAGCAGTCCTACTAGGCTCCTGCCCAATGAGCAGTTCTTC. The chain links TRBV2 to TRBJ2-1; D is perhaps TRBD2 (5 bases). The CDR3 is 15 residues long. Germline CDR1 reads SNHLY; CDR2 reads FYNNEI. The V and J ends lost 5 bases and 6 bases respectively, with 17 bases between them.